Shown below are 14 T cell receptor beta chains from a single sample sequenced in a study of cytomegalovirus exposure and HLA in healthy donors. 13 Jbeta primers and 60 Vbeta primers were used for the PCR. Sequencing was performed with immunoSEQ multiplex PCR; in TCRdb, only in-frame clones are kept and a portion is missing. The table shows under 200,000 clones, with roughly 79% occurring only once. The specimen was PBMCs. The receptors here all came from a man aged 30-40 years in good health and CMV-seronegative.

In its sample, this clone was seen a few times. The chain employs TRBV18 and TRBJ2-7; D possibly corresponds to TRBD1 (6 bases). Trimming removed 0 bases at V and 5 bases at J, with 8 bases between. This CDR3 is 13 amino acids long. Germline V gives CDR1 KGHSH, CDR2 LQKENI. The CDR3 nucleotides are TGTGCCAGCTCACCACCACAGGGCAACGAGCAGTACTTC. Amino acids: CASSPPQGNEQYF.

This clone was detected a few times. The chain carries TRBV19 and TRBJ1-1; unclear D gene. The V gene's germline CDR1 is LNHDA and CDR2 SQIVND (reference sequence). This CDR3 region has 15 residues. The V and J ends lost 7 bases and 3 bases respectively, with 18 bases between them. CDR3 residues: CASTPGYTRDTEAFF. CDR3 in DNA: TGTGCCAGTACTCCGGGGTACACTCGGGACACTGAAGCTTTCTTT.

This chain links TRBV21-1 with TRBJ2-2; the table's D gene call, TRBD1, was not cross checked with the DNA. TRBV21-1 is given as a pseudogene. The CDR3 is 14 amino acids. CDR3 sequence reads: CASSSRVGTGELFF. The CDR3 DNA is TGTGCCAGCAGCAGCAGGGTAGGAACCGGGGAGCTGTTTTTT.

The V gene is TRBV28, the J gene TRBJ2-1, with 8 bases lining up with TRBD2. Trimming at V came to 9 bases and at J to 8 bases, leaving 15 bases not matched to a gene. This CDR3 is built from 15 residues. Per the germline V gene, CDR1 is MDHEN and CDR2 is SYDVKM. The CDR3 sequence is CASTRPGLDLDEQFF. In DNA, the CDR3 is TGTGCCAGTACTAGACCGGGACTAGATTTAGATGAGCAGTTCTTC.

There are a few counts of this clone. The V gene is TRBV4-2, the J gene TRBJ1-5; 12 positions match TRBD1. Germline CDR1 LGHNA, CDR2 YNFKEQ. The CDR3 length is 15 residues. Unmatched junction bases numbered 3, after V lost 3 bases and J lost 6 bases. The chain's CDR3 is CASSQGTGGGQPQHF. CDR3 DNA: TGTGCCAGCAGCCAGGGGACAGGGGGCGGTCAGCCCCAGCATTTT.

The CDR3 bases are TGTGCCAGCATTCGGACTAGCGGGGTCTACGAGCAGTACTTC. Translation gives CASIRTSGVYEQYF. This chain connects TRBV6-1 to TRBJ2-7, with TRBD2 identical over 12 bases. Trimming cost V 7 bases and J 3 bases; bases outside gene matches: 4. Per the germline V gene, CDR1 is MNHNS and CDR2 is SASEGT. This CDR3 is 14 amino acids long.

This clone came up a few times. The V gene is TRBV7-6, the J gene TRBJ1-4; weak D call: TRBD1 (5 bases). The germline V and J ends were trimmed by 2 bases and 7 bases, with 11 bases remaining between them. This CDR3 is 14 amino acids long. Germline V lookup: CDR1 SGHVS, CDR2 FNYEAQ. The CDR3 protein is CASSLQGDIEKLFF. As DNA, the CDR3 is TGTGCCAGCAGCTTACAGGGTGATATTGAAAAACTGTTTTTT.

The rearrangement joins TRBV2 to TRBJ1-5, with 8 nucleotides matching TRBD1. This CDR3 spans 15 amino acids. The J segment lost 6 bases and the V segment lost 3 bases, leaving 7 bases of the junction unmatched. Germline CDR1 is SNHLY and CDR2 is FYNNEI. The CDR3 spells CASSDIGQGAQPQHF. DNA for the CDR3: TGTGCCAGCAGTGATATTGGGCAGGGGGCTCAGCCCCAGCATTTT.

The V call is TRBV29-1, the J call TRBJ2-1, with 9 bases fitting TRBD2. The CDR3 runs to 14 residues. The J segment lost 7 bases and the V segment lost 8 bases, leaving 12 bases of the junction unmatched. Germline V lookup: CDR1 SQVTM, CDR2 ANQGSEA. The DNA for the CDR3 is TGCAGCCTTCTCGCAGCGGGAGGAGTTAATGAGCAGTTCTTC. Its protein product is CSLLAAGGVNEQFF.

The chain has TRBV11-1 and TRBJ2-7; TRBD1 matches 9 bases. V dropped 5 bases and J dropped 2; count of bases not matched to a gene: 7. This CDR3 is built from 15 residues. Germline V gives CDR1 SGHAT, CDR2 FQDESV (reference sequence). CDR3 in amino acids: CASSLDRGRTYEQYF. In DNA, the CDR3 is TGTGCCAGCAGCCTGGACAGGGGCCGGACCTACGAGCAGTACTTC. Full variable domain (remainder filled in from reference TRBV11-1 and TRBJ2-7): EAEVAQSPRYKITEKSQAVAFWCDPISGHATLYWYRQILGQGPELLVQFQDESVVDDSQLPKDRFSAERLKGVDSTLKIQPAELGDSAMYLCASSLDRGRTYEQYFGPGTRLTVT.

Only one count was recorded for this clone. V usage is TRBV5-4 and J usage is TRBJ2-1; TRBD2 might be the D (6 bases). The CDR3 is 13 amino acids. V shed 3 bases and J shed 10 bases, with 14 bases lying between them. Germline CDR1 and CDR2: SGHNT and YYREEE (reference sequence). The CDR3 reads CASSSTNGGEQFF. The CDR3 DNA is TGTGCCAGCAGCTCCACAAACGGAGGGGAGCAGTTCTTC.

The rearrangement links TRBV5-5 to TRBJ2-4; 9 bases are shared with TRBD1. Trimming cost V 2 bases and J 2 bases; bases outside gene matches: 14. The CDR3 has 19 residues. The V gene's germline CDR1 is SGHKS and CDR2 YYEKEE (reference sequence). The CDR3 sequence is CASSFWGQGPYTPKNIQYF. The DNA for the CDR3 is TGTGCCAGCAGCTTCTGGGGACAGGGCCCGTATACCCCCAAAAACATTCAGTACTTC. Together with reference TRBV5-5 and TRBJ2-4, the CDR3 gives the full variable domain: DAGVTQSPTHLIKTRGQQVTLRCSPISGHKSVSWYQQVLGQGPQFIFQYYEKEERGRGNFPDRFSARQFPNYSSELNVNALLLGDSALYLCASSFWGQGPYTPKNIQYFGAGTRLSVL.

The chain couples TRBV28 to TRBJ1-5; TRBD1 matches at 9 bases. The V and J ends lost 4 bases and 6 bases, in that order; junction bases with no gene match: 10. This CDR3 has 16 amino acids. Germline CDR1 MDHEN, CDR2 SYDVKM. CDR3 bases: TGTGCCAGCAGTTCCCCCGGGACAGGGTGGGGTCAGCCCCAGCATTTT. This sequence encodes CASSSPGTGWGQPQHF.

This clone was seen only a few times. The rearrangement links TRBV6-1 to TRBJ1-2; 7 positions agree with TRBD1. The germline CDR1 and CDR2 sequences are MNHNS and SASEGT. The CDR3 is 14 amino acids. V was clipped by 6 bases and J by 4 bases; unmatched bases: 8. Here the CDR3 reads CASRGRDSVYGYTF. The CDR3 nucleotides read TGTGCCAGCAGAGGCCGGGACAGTGTCTATGGCTACACCTTC.